The T cell receptor (beta chain) described here comes from a study of blood T cell repertoires in COVID-19. Study context: The origin of the acute and convalescent COVID-19 samples was the United States, Italy and Spain.

Source study methods: Reference gene primer amplification in the assay estimated nucleated cell counts. Sequencing used immunoSEQ multiplex PCR; TCRdb keeps in-frame clones, though not all of them. The V and J calls and clone size come from that table; D and trimming were worked out from the DNA. The sample has just over 150,000 clones, over 70% seen once; the top ten hold just over 0.55%. Per germline, CDR1 LNHDA and CDR2 SQIVND (reference sequence). This CDR3 has 16 amino acids. J was trimmed by 4 bases and V by 0 bases; bases with no gene match: 6. The clonotype was recovered from a man aged 60-69 years with acute or convalescent COVID-19. The genes are TRBV19 and TRBJ2-1, with 7 positions matching TRBD2. Sequencing input: peripheral blood. The CDR3 loop reads CASSIEGGRGYNEQFF. For the CDR3, the DNA is TGTGCCAGTAGTATAGAGGGCGGGAGAGGGTACAATGAGCAGTTCTTC.